A single TCR beta chain is shown here with its context. These data come from a study of T-cell memory formation after mild COVID-19. V was shortened by 5 bases and J by 3 bases, with 15 bases between the two germline ends. Germline V gives CDR1 PRHDT, CDR2 FYEKMQ (reference sequence). CDR3 length equals 15 residues. In TCRdb, the 5' RACE reads were re-called with MiXCR into one record per CDR3 protein. Of about 130,000 distinct CDR3 sequences listed, 16% are singletons. The V gene is TRBV13, the J gene TRBJ2-3, with D perhaps matching TRBD2 (5 bases). The TCR was taken from an adult woman who had mild COVID-19 (a few samples of this study predate the infection). Cell type and time point are not known. Material: PBMCs or a T cell subset sorted from them (not recorded which). The DNA for the CDR3 is TGTGCCAGCAGCCCCCCGAGGGAGAGGACAGATACGCAGTATTTT. Its translation: CASSPPRERTDTQYF.